The sequence of this T cell receptor (beta chain) was determined in a study of Graves' ophthalmopathy and Graves' hyperthyroidism. At least ten counts were recorded for this clonotype. Its antigen is unknown. Among the exclusions were patients with other autoimmune diseases, uncontrolled infections, pregnancy or lactation. Diagnosis relied on clinical symptoms, serum thyroxine, TRAb, thyroid ultrasound and orbital computed tomography. The study's findings and limits: Thyroid clonotypes that were expanded above 0.001 frequency mostly also appeared in blood. Ophthalmopathy was separated from stable hyperthyroidism by a 13-signature model with 87.88% sensitivity and 75% to 83% specificity.

The TCR beta CDR3 regions underwent amplification from RNA transcripts. Second-round multiplex PCR came after first-round RT-PCR with HTBI primers. Each CDR3 protein gets one entry after TCRdb re-called the multiplex PCR reads with MiXCR. The sample holds about 1.2 million distinct CDR3 sequences, 35% to 40% seen once. Germline values: CDR1 SGHRS, CDR2 YFSETQ. V dropped 4 bases and J dropped 10; count of bases not matched to a gene: 11. The CDR3 extends over 15 amino acids. Sequencing was performed on peripheral blood or thyroid tissue (not recorded which). This receptor was identified in an adult man with Graves' hyperthyroidism. The chain is built from TRBV5-1 and TRBJ1-6; 7 bases are shared with TRBD1. The CDR3 region has the DNA TGCGCCAGCAGCCCGGGGGACAGAGGAACATCACCCCTCCACTTT. Translating it yields CASSPGDRGTSPLHF.